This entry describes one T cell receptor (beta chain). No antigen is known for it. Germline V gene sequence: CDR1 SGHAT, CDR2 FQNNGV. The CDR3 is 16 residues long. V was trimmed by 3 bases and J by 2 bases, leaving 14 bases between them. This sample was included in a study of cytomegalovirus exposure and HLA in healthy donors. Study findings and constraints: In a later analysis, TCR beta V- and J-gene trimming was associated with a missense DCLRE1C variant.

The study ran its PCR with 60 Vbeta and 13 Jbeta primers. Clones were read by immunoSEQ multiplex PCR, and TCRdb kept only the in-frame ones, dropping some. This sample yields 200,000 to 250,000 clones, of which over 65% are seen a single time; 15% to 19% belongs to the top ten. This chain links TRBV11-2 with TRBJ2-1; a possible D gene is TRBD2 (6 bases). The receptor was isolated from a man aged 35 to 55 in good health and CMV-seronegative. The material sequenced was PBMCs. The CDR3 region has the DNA TGTGCCAGCAGCTTTCGAGCGGGCTGGCCCTACAATGAGCAGTTCTTC. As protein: CASSFRAGWPYNEQFF. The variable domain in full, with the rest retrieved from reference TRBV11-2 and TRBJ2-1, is EAGVAQSPRYKIIEKRQSVAFWCNPISGHATLYWYQQILGQGPKLLIQFQNNGVVDDSQLPKDRFSAERLKGVDSTLKIQPAKLEDSAVYLCASSFRAGWPYNEQFFGPGTRLTVL.